The 17 T cell receptor beta chains reported below all come from one sample, sequenced in a study of blood T cell repertoires in COVID-19. Sequencing used immunoSEQ multiplex PCR; TCRdb keeps in-frame clones, though not all of them. The table records roughly 200,000 clones, more than 80% of them present only once. The material sequenced was PBMCs or T cells enriched from blood (not recorded which). The receptors derive from a man aged 35 to 55 who had recovered from COVID-19.

The rearrangement joins TRBV2 to TRBJ2-7; weak D call: TRBD1 (5 bases). With 8 bases removed from V and 0 bases from J, the gap between germline ends came to 14 bases. Germline assignment: CDR1 SNHLY and CDR2 FYNNEI. The CDR3 sequence is 14 residues long. In DNA form, the CDR3 reads TGTGCCAGCCAGAGAACAGGAGTCTCCTACGAGCAGTACTTC. Amino acids: CASQRTGVSYEQYF.

To note about this clone: Compared with germline, one end of the junction differs, possibly owing to a read error. This chain joins TRBV30 and TRBJ2-7; the D gene is possibly TRBD2 (5 bases). Germline V lookup: CDR1 GTSNPN, CDR2 SVGIG (reference sequence). The CDR3 sequence is 12 residues long. CDR3 region: CAGSTRSYEQYF. The CDR3 coding sequence is TGTGCCGGGAGTACAAGGAGCTACGAGCAGTACTTC.

DNA of the CDR3: TGTGCCAGCAGCGGCCCACAGGGGCCGGGGGAGCAGTACTTC. This translates into CASSGPQGPGEQYF. The chain links TRBV5-4 to TRBJ2-7, with TRBD1 matching 7 bases. V shed 4 bases and J 7 bases; nucleotides not matched to a gene: 11. CDR3 length: 14 amino acids. CDR1 and CDR2 from the germline V gene are SGHNT and YYREEE (reference sequence).

The chain links TRBV7-9 to TRBJ1-4, with 10 bases that match TRBD1. The V gene's germline CDR1 is SEHNR and CDR2 FQNEAQ (reference sequence). The CDR3 extends over 15 amino acids. V shed 4 bases and J 8 bases; nucleotides not matched to a gene: 7. This CDR3 reads CASSWDGTGAEKLFF. The CDR3 coding sequence is TGTGCCAGCAGCTGGGACGGGACAGGGGCCGAAAAACTGTTTTTT.

The chain has TRBV6-5 and TRBJ2-7, with TRBD1 matching over 8 bases. The CDR3 has 13 residues. The germline V gene has CDR1 MNHEY and CDR2 SVGAGI. J gave up 4 bases and V 6 bases, and 5 bases lay outside the gene matches. For the CDR3, the DNA is TGTGCCAGCAGCCCCAGGGGGCTTTACGAGCAGTACTTC. Translating it yields CASSPRGLYEQYF.

The chain is built from TRBV7-9 and TRBJ2-2; a weak D match, TRBD1 (6 bases). The CDR3 covers 15 residues. V lost 4 bases and J 6 bases, leaving 15 bases between the germline ends. Germline lookup yields CDR1 SEHNR and CDR2 FQNEAQ (reference sequence). The CDR3 DNA reads TGTGCCAGCAGCTCCACAGGGACATTTTCCGGGGAGCTGTTTTTT. Translating it yields CASSSTGTFSGELFF.

The rearrangement links TRBV15 to TRBJ2-7; 8 positions agree with TRBD1. The CDR3 has 17 residues. V trimming: 1 base; J trimming: 6 bases; junction bases outside the gene matches: 14. CDR1 and CDR2 from the germline V gene are LNHNV and YYDKDF (reference sequence). The CDR3 DNA is TGTGCCACCAGCAGAGGCCCCATCGGGACAGGCGCCGGCGAGCAGTACTTC. Amino acid sequence: CATSRGPIGTGAGEQYF.

This clone was counted once. The CDR3 region is CASRAGVQPQHF. The DNA for the CDR3 is TGTGCCAGTAGGGCAGGGGTTCAGCCCCAGCATTTT. This chain links TRBV19 with TRBJ1-5, with a weak D call TRBD1 (6 bases). V lost 6 bases, J lost 6 bases, and 9 bases lay in between. This CDR3 region has 12 residues. CDR1 and CDR2 from the germline V gene are LNHDA and SQIVND (reference sequence).

This chain connects TRBV5-4 to TRBJ2-1; possible D gene TRBD1, 7 bases. The CDR3 loop spans 17 amino acids. V lost 3 bases and J 4 bases, leaving 20 bases between the germline ends. CDR1 and CDR2 from the germline V gene are SGHNT and YYREEE (reference sequence). CDR3 DNA sequence: TGTGCCAGCAGCTCCGTATCGACAGGGAGGATATACAATGAGCAGTTCTTC. Protein sequence: CASSSVSTGRIYNEQFF. Looking up the rest from reference TRBV5-4 and TRBJ2-1 gives the full variable domain: ETGVTQSPTHLIKTRGQQVTLRCSSQSGHNTVSWYQQALGQGPQFIFQYYREEENGRGNFPPRFSGLQFPNYSSELNVNALELDDSALYLCASSSVSTGRIYNEQFFGPGTRLTVL.

The rearrangement joins TRBV7-9 to TRBJ2-1, with D perhaps matching TRBD1 (6 bases). Trimming shortened V by 0 bases and J by 9 bases, and 9 bases separated the two germline ends. Germline V gene sequence: CDR1 SEHNR, CDR2 FQNEAQ (reference sequence). This CDR3 region has 13 residues. CDR3 sequence reads: CASSLAGAGEQFF. The CDR3, as DNA: TGTGCCAGCAGCTTAGCGGGGGCCGGTGAGCAGTTCTTC.

The rearrangement uses TRBV19 and TRBJ2-1; D possibly corresponds to TRBD2 (5 bases). Germline loops: CDR1 LNHDA, CDR2 SQIVND (reference sequence). This CDR3 is 15 amino acids long. Trimming left V 4 bases short and J 2 bases short, with 12 bases between. The CDR3 spells CASSTLAPAYNEQFF. The CDR3 coding sequence is TGTGCCAGTAGTACGCTAGCCCCAGCCTACAATGAGCAGTTCTTC.

This clone was detected many times. V gene TRBV24-1 combines with J gene TRBJ1-5, with 9 bases matching TRBD1. V lost 4 bases, J lost 7 bases, and 10 bases stayed unmatched. CDR1 is KGHDR and CDR2 is SFDVKD in the germline V gene. The CDR3 spans 16 residues. CDR3 amino acids: CATSDPRTGDGQPQHF. DNA for the CDR3: TGTGCCACCAGTGACCCTAGGACAGGGGATGGACAGCCCCAGCATTTT.

The chain uses TRBV5-6 and TRBJ2-2, with D perhaps TRBD2 (7 bases). The CDR3 runs to 15 residues. From germline, CDR1 is SGHDT and CDR2 YYEEEE. Trimming took off 4 bases at V and 1 base at J, with 11 bases between the two ends. This chain's CDR3 is CASSMGGQNTGELFF. The CDR3 region has the DNA TGTGCCAGCAGCATGGGGGGGCAGAACACCGGGGAGCTGTTTTTT.

In this sample, this clone turned up once. The CDR3, as DNA: TGTGCCAGCGGGGTCCTAGCGCAGGGCAATGAGCAGTTCTTC. Protein sequence: CASGVLAQGNEQFF. The gene calls are TRBV2 and TRBJ2-1, with a possible D match to TRBD2 (6 bases). V was pared by 8 bases and J by 6 bases, with 17 bases between. CDR1 is SNHLY, CDR2 FYNNEI, per germline. The length of the CDR3 is 14 residues.

V gene TRBV3-1 (or the pseudogene TRBV3-2) combines with J gene TRBJ1-3, with a tentative D call TRBD1 (5 bases). The germline V gene encodes CDR1 LGHDT and CDR2 YNNKEL (reference sequence). The CDR3 is 18 amino acids. V lost 0 bases, J lost 1 base, and 16 bases lay in between. The DNA for the CDR3 is TGTGCCAGCAGCCAAGAAGGGCAGGGCCCAATTTCTGGAAACACCATATATTTT. This sequence encodes CASSQEGQGPISGNTIYF.

This chain uses TRBV18 with TRBJ1-3; D perhaps matches TRBD1 (5 bases). V lost 10 bases and J 0 bases, leaving 13 bases between the germline ends. The germline gives CDR1 KGHSH, CDR2 LQKENI. The CDR3 consists of 14 residues. CDR3 region: CATKTGTSGNTIYF. For the CDR3, the DNA is TGTGCCACCAAAACAGGAACCTCTGGAAACACCATATATTTT. The variable domain in full, completed from reference TRBV18 and TRBJ1-3, reads NAGVMQNPRHLVRRRGQEARLRCSPMKGHSHVYWYRQLPEEGLKFMVYLQKENIIDESGMPKERFSAEFPKEGPSILRIQQVVRGDSAAYFCATKTGTSGNTIYFGEGSWLTVV.

The sample holds one count of this clone. The CDR3 is CSASGLAEYNEQFF. DNA of the CDR3: TGCAGCGCTTCTGGACTAGCGGAGTACAATGAGCAGTTCTTC. V is TRBV29-1 and J is TRBJ2-1; 10 bases match TRBD2. The CDR3 extends over 14 amino acids. Germline V gene lookup returns CDR1 SQVTM and CDR2 ANQGSEA. V lost 7 bases and J lost 4; bases outside the gene matches: 7.